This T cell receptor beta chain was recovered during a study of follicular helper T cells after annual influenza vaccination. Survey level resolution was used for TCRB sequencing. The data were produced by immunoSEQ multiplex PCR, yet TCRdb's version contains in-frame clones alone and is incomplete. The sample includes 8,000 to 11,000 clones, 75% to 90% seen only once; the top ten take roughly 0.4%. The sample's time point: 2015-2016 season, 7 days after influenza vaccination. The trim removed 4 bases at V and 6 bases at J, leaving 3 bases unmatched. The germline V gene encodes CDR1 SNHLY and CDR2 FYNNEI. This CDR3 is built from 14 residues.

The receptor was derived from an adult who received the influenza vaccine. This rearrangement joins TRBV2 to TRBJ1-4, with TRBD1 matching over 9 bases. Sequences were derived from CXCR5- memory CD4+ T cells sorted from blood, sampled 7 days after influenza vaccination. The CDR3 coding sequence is TGTGCCAGCAGTGCAGACAGGGGGGATGAAAAACTGTTTTTT. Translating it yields CASSADRGDEKLFF.